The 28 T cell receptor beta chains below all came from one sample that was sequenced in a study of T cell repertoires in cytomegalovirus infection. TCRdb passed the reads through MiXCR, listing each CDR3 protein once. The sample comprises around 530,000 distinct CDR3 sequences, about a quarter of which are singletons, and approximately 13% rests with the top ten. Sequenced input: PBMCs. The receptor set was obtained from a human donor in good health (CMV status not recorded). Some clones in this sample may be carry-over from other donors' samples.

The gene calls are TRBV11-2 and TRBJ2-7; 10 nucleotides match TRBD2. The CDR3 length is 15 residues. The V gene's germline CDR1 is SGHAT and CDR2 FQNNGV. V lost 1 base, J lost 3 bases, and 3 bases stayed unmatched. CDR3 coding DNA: TGTGCCAGCAGCTTAGTGGGACTAGCGATCTACGAGCAGTACTTC. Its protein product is CASSLVGLAIYEQYF.

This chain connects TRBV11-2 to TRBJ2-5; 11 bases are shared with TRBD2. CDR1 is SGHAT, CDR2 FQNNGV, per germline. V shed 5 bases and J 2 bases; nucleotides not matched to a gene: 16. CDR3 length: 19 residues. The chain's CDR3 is CASSRKLPGTSGRQETQYF. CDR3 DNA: TGTGCCAGCAGCCGGAAATTGCCCGGGACTAGCGGACGGCAAGAGACCCAGTACTTC.

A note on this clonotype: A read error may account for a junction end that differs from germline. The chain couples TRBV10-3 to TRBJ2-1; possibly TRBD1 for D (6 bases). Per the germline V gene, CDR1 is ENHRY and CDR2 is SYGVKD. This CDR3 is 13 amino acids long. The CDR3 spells CAAQGLSYKEQFF. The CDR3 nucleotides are TGTGCCGCACAGGGCCTCTCCTACAAGGAGCAGTTCTTC.

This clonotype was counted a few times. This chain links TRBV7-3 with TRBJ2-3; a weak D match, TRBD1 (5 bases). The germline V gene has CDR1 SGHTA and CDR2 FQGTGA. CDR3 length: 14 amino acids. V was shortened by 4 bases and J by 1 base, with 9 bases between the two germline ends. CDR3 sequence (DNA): TGTGCCAGCAGCTACGCAGGGCGCACAGATACGCAGTATTTT. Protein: CASSYAGRTDTQYF.

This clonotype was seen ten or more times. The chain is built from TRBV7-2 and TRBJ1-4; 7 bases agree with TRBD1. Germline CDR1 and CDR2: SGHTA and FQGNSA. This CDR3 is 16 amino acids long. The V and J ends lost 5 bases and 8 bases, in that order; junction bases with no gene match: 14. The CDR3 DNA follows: TGTGCCAGCAGCCAATACCAGGGGGGCGGGGGAGAAAAACTGTTTTTT. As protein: CASSQYQGGGGEKLFF.

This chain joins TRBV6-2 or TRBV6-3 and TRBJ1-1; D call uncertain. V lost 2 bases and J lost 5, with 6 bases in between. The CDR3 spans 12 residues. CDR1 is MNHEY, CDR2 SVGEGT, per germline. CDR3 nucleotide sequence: TGTGCCAGCAGTTACGGGAGGACTGAAGCTTTCTTT. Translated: CASSYGRTEAFF.

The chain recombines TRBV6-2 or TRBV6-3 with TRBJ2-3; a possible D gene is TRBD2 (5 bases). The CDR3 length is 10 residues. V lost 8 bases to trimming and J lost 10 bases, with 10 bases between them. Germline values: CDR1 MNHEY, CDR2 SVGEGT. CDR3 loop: CASGLRAQYF. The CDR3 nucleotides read TGTGCCAGCGGACTTCGCGCGCAGTATTTT.

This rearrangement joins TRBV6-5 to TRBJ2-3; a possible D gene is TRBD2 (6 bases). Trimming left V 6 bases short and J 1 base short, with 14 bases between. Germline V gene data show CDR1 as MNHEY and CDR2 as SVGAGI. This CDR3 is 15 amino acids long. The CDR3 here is CASSRRELGTDTQYF. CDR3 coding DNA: TGTGCCAGCAGCCGACGGGAGTTGGGCACAGATACGCAGTATTTT.

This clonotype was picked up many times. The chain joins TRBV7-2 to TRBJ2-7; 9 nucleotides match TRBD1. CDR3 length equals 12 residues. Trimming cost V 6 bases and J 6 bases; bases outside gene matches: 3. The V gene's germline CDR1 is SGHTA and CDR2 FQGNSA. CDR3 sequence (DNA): TGTGCCAGCAGAGGGACAGGGCGCGAGCAGTACTTC. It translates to CASRGTGREQYF.

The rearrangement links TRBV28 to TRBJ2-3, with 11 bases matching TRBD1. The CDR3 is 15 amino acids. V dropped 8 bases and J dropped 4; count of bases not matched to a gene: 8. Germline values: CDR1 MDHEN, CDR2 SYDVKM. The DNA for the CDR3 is TGTGCCAGCCGCAACGGACAGGGGGCGGCAGATACGCAGTATTTT. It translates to CASRNGQGAADTQYF.

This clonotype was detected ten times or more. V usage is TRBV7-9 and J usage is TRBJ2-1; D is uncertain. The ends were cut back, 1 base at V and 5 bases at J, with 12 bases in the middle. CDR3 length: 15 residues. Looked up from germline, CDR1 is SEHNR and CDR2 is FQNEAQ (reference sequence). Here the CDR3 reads CASSLGALPNNEQFF. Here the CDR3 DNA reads TGTGCCAGCAGCTTAGGGGCCCTCCCAAACAATGAGCAGTTCTTC.

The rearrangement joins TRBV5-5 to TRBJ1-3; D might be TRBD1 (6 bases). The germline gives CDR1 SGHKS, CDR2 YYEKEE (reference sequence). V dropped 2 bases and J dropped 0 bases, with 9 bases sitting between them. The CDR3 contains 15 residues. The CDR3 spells CASSFGQISGNTIYF. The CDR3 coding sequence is TGTGCCAGCAGCTTTGGACAGATCTCTGGAAACACCATATATTTT.

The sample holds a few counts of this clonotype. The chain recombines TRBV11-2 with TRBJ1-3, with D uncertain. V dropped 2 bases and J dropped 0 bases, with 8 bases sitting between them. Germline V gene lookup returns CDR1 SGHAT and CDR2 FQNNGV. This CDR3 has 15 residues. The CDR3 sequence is CASSLIHRSGNTIYF. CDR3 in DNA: TGTGCCAGCAGCTTAATACACCGCTCTGGAAACACCATATATTTT.

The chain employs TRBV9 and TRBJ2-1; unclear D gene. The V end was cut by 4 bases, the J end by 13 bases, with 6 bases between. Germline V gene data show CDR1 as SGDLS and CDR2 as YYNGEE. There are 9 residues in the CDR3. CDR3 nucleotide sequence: TGTGCCAGCAGCCCCGGTCAGTTCTTC. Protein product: CASSPGQFF.

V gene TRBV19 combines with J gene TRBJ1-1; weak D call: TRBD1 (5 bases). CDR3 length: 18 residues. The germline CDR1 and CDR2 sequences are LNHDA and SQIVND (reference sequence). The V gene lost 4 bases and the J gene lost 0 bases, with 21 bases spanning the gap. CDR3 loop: CASSNRPGRTLMNTEAFF. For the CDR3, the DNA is TGTGCCAGTAGTAACCGCCCGGGGCGGACCCTGATGAACACTGAAGCTTTCTTT. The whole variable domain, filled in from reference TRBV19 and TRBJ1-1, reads DGGITQSPKYLFRKEGQNVTLSCEQNLNHDAMYWYRQDPGQGLRLIYYSQIVNDFQKGDIAEGYSVSREKKESFPLTVTSAQKNPTAFYLCASSNRPGRTLMNTEAFFGQGTRLTVV.

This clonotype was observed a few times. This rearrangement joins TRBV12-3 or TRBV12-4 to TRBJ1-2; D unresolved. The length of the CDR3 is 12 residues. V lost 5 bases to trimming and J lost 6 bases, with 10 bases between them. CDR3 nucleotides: TGTGCCAGCAGTGTCCTTGGAGATGGCTACACCTTC. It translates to CASSVLGDGYTF.

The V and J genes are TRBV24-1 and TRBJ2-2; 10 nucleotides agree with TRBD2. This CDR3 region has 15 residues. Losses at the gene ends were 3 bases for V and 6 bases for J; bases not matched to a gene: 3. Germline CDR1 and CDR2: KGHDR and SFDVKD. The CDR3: CATSDSGRASGELFF. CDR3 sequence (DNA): TGTGCCACCAGTGATAGCGGGAGGGCCTCCGGGGAGCTGTTTTTT.

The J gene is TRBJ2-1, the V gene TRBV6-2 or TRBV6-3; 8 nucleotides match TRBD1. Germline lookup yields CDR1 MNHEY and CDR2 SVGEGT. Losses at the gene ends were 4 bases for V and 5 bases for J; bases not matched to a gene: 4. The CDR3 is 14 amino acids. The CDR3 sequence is CASSSDRVHNEQFF. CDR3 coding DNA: TGTGCCAGCAGTTCGGACAGGGTCCACAATGAGCAGTTCTTC.

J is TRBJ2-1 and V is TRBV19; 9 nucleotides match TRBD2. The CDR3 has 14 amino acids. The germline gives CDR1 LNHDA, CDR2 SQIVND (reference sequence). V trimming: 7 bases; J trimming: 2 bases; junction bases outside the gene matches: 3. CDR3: CASNGGRAYNEQFF. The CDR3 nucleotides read TGTGCCAGTAATGGCGGGAGGGCCTACAATGAGCAGTTCTTC.

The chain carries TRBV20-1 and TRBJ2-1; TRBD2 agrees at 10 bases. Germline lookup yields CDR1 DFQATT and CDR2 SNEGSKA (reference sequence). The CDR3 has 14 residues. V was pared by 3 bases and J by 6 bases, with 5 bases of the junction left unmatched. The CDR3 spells CSARSLAGVNEQFF. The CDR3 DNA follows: TGCAGTGCTAGGTCGCTAGCGGGAGTCAATGAGCAGTTCTTC.

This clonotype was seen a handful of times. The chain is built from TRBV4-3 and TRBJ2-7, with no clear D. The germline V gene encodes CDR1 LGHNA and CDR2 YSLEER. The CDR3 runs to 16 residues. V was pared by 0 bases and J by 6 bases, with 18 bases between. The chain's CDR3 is CASSQDLSRTYVEQYF. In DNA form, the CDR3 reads TGCGCCAGCAGCCAAGATCTTTCGCGGACCTACGTCGAGCAGTACTTC.

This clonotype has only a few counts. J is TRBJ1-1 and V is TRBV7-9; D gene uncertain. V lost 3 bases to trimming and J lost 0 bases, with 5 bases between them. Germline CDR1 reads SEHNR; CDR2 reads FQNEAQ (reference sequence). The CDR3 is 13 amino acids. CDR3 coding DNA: TGTGCCAGCAGCTTCATGATGAACACTGAAGCTTTCTTT. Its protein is CASSFMMNTEAFF.

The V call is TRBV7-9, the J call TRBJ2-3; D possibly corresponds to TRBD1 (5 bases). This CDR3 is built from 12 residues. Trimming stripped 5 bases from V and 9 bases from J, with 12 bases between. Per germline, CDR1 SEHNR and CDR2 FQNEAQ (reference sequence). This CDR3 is CASSTGDRTQYF. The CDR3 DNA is TGTGCCAGCAGCACAGGAGATAGGACGCAGTATTTT.

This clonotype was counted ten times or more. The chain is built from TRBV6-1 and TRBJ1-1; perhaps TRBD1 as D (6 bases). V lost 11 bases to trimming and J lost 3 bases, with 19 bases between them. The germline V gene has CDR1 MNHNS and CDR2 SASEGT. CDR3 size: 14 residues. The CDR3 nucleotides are TGTGCCTCTACTGAGCAGCCAGGGGACACTGAAGCTTTCTTT. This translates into CASTEQPGDTEAFF.

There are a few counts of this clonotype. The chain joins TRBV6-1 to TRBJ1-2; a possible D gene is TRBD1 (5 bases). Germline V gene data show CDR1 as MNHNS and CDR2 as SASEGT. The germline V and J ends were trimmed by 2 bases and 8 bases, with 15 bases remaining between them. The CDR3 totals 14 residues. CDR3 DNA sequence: TGTGCCAGCAGTGAAAGGTGGAGAGGGGACGGCTACACCTTC. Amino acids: CASSERWRGDGYTF.

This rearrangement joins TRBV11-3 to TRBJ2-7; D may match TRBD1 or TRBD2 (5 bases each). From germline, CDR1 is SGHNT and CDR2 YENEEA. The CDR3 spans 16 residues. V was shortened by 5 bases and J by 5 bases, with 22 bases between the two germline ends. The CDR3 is CASSKGRRGQGDEQYV. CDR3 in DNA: TGTGCCAGCAGCAAGGGGCGGAGAGGGCAGGGAGACGAGCAGTACGTC.

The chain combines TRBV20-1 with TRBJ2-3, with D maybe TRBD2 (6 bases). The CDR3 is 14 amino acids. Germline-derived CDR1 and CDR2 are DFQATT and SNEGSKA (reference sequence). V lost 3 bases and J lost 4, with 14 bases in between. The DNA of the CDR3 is TGCAGTGCTAGGGACTATGCTGGGGCAGATACGCAGTATTTT. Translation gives CSARDYAGADTQYF.

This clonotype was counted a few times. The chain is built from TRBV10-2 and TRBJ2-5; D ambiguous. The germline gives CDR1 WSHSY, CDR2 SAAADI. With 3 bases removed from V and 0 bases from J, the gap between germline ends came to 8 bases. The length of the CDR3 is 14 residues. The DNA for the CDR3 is TGCGCCAGCAGTGAAGTACATTACCAAGAGACCCAGTACTTC. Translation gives CASSEVHYQETQYF.